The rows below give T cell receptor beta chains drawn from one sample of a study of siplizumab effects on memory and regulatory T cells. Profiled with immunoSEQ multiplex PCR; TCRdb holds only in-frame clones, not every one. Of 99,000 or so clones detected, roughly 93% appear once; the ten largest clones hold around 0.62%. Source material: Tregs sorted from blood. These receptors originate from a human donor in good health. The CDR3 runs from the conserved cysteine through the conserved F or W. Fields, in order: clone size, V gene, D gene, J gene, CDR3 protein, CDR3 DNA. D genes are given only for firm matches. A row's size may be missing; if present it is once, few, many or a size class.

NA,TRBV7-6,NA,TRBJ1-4,CASSSPTFETNEKLFF,TGTGCCAGCAGCTCACCAACGTTCGAAACTAATGAAAAACTGTTTTTT
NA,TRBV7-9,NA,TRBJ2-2,CASSLELASRELFF,TGTGCCAGCAGCTTAGAACTAGCCTCCAGGGAGCTGTTTTTT
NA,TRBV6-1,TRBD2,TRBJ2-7,CASTRTSGPYEQYF,TGTGCCAGCACGAGGACTAGCGGACCCTACGAGCAGTACTTC
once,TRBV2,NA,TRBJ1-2,CASSDVNYGYTF,TGTGCCAGCAGTGATGTCAACTATGGCTACACCTTC
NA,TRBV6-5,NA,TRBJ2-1,CASSPLSGGYNEQFF,TGTGCCAGCAGTCCCCTATCCGGGGGCTACAATGAGCAGTTCTTC
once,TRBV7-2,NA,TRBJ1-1,CASSPQPTVVAEAFF,TGTGCCAGCAGCCCCCAACCAACCGTCGTGGCTGAAGCTTTCTTT
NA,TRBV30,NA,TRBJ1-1,CACGARRGNTEAFF,TGTGCCTGTGGGGCCAGACGAGGGAACACTGAAGCTTTCTTT
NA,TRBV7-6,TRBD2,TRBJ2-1,CASSFRPFAGVSYNEQFF,TGTGCCAGCAGCTTTCGACCCTTCGCGGGAGTCTCCTACAATGAGCAGTTCTTC
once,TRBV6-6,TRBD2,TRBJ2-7,CASSYVGLAGVEQYF,TGTGCCAGCAGTTACGTCGGCCTAGCGGGGGTCGAGCAGTACTTC
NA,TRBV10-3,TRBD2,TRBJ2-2,CATRSREDGELFF,TGTGCCACCAGGAGCCGGGAGGACGGGGAGCTGTTTTTT
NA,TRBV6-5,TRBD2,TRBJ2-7,CASSYSKLAGAYEQYF,TGTGCCAGCAGTTACTCGAAGCTAGCGGGAGCCTACGAGCAGTACTTC
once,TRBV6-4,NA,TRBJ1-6,CASRGHPNSPLHF,TGTGCCAGCAGGGGACATCCCAATTCACCCCTCCACTTT
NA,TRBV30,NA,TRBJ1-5,CAWQRLGQPQHF,TGTGCCTGGCAAAGGCTGGGTCAGCCCCAGCATTTT